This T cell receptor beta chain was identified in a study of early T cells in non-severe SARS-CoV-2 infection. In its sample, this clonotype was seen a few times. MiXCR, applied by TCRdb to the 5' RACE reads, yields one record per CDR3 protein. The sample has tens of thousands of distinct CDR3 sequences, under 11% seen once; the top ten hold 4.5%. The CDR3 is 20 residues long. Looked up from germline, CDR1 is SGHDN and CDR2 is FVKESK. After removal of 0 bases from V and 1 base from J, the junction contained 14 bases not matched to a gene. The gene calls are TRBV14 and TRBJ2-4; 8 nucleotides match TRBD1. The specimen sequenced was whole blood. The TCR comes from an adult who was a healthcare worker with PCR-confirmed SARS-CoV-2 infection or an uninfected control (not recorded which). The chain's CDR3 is CASSQDPRRETGDAKNIQYF. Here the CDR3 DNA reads TGTGCCAGCAGCCAAGACCCGAGGAGGGAGACAGGGGACGCCAAAAACATTCAGTACTTC.